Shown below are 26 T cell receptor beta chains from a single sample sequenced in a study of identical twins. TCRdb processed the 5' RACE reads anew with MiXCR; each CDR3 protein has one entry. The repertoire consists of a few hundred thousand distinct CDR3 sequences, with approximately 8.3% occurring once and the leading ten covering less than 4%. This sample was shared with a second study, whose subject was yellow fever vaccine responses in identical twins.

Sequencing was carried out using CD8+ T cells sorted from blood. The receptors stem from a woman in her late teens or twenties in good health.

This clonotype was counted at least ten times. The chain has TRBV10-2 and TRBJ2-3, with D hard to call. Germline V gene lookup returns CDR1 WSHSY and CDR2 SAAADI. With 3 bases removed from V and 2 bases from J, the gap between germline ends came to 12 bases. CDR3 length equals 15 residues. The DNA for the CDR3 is TGCGCCAGCAGTGAAGGCAGGAGAGACACAGATACGCAGTATTTT. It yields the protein CASSEGRRDTDTQYF.

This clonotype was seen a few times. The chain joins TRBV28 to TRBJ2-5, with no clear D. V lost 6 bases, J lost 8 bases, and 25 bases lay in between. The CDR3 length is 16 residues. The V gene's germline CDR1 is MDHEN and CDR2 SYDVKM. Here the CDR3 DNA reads TGTGCCAGCAGCTCCACGACCGGGTCGTTGGGGTATACCCAGTACTTC. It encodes CASSSTTGSLGYTQYF.

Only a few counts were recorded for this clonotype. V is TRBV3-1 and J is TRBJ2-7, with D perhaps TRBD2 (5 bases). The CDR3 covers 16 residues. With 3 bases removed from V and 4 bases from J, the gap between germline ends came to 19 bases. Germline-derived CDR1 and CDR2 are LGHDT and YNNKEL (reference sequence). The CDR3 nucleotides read TGTGCCAGCAGCCAGGAGGTGCCAGCGTGGGCGTACGAGCAGTACTTC. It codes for CASSQEVPAWAYEQYF.

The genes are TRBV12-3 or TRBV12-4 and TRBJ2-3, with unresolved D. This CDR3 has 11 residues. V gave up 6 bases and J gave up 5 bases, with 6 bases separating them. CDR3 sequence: CASSQLDTQYF. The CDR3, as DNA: TGTGCCAGCAGCCAACTAGATACGCAGTATTTT.

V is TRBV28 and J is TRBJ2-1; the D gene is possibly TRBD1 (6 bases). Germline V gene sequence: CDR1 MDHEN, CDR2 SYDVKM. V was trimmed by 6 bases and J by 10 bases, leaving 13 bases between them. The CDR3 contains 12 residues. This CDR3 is CASSPDRTEQFF. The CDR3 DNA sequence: TGTGCCAGCAGCCCCGACAGGACAGAGCAGTTCTTC.

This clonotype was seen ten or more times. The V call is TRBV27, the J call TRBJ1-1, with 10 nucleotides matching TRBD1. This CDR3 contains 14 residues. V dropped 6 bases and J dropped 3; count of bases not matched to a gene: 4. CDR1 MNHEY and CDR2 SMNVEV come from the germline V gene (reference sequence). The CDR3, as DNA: TGTGCCAGCAGCCGACAGGGGGCGCACACTGAAGCTTTCTTT. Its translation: CASSRQGAHTEAFF.

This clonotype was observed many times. In DNA form, the CDR3 reads TGTGCCAGCAGTTTAGTTCCTAGCGGGTCCTACAATGAGCAGTTCTTC. Its translation: CASSLVPSGSYNEQFF. The J gene is TRBJ2-1, the V gene TRBV12-3 or TRBV12-4, with 8 bases that match TRBD2. With V trimmed by 1 base and J by 1 base, 3 bases remained unmatched. This CDR3 is built from 16 residues.

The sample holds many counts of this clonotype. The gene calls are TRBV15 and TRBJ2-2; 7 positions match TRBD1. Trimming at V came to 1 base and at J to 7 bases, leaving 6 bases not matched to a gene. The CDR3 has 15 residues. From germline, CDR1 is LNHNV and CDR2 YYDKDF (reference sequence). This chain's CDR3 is CATSRAQQGHGELFF. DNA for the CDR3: TGTGCCACCAGCAGAGCCCAACAGGGGCACGGGGAGCTGTTTTTT.

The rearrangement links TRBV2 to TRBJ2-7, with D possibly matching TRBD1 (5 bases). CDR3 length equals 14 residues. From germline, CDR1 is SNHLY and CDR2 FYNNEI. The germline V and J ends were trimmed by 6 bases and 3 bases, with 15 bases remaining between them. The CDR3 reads CASSNPRDSYEQYF. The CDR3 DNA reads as TGTGCCAGCAGCAACCCCAGAGACAGCTACGAGCAGTACTTC.

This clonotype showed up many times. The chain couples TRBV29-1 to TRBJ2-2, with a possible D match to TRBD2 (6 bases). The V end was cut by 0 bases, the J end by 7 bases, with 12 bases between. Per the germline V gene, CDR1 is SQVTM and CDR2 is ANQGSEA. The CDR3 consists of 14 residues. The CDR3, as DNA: TGCAGCGTTGAAGAAGGAGGGGTTGGCGGGGAGCTGTTTTTT. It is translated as CSVEEGGVGGELFF.

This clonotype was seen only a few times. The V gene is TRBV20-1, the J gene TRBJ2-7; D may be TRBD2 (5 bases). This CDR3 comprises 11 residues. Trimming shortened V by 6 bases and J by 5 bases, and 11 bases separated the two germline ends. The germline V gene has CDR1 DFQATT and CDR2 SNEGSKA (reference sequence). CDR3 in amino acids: CSADGLDEQYF. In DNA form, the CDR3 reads TGCAGTGCCGACGGACTCGACGAGCAGTACTTC.

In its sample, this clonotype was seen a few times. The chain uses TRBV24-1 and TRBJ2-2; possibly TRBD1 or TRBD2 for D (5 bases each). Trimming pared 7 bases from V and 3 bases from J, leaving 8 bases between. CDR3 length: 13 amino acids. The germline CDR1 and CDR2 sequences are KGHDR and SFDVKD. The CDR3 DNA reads TGTGCCACCAGCGGGACGTACACCGGGGAGCTGTTTTTT. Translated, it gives CATSGTYTGELFF.

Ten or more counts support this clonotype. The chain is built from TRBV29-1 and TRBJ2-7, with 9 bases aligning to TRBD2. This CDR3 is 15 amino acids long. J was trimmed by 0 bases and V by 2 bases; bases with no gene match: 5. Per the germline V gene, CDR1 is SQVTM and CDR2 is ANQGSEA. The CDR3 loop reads CSVELLSGSSYEQYF. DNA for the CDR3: TGCAGCGTTGAACTTCTTAGCGGGAGCTCCTACGAGCAGTACTTC.

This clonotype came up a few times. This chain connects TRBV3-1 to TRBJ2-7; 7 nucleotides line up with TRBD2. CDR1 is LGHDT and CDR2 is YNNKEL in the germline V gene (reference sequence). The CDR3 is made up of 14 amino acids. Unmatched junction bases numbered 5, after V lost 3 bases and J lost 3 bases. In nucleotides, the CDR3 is TGTGCCAGCAGCCACTTCGGGGAGGGCTACGAGCAGTACTTC. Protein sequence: CASSHFGEGYEQYF.

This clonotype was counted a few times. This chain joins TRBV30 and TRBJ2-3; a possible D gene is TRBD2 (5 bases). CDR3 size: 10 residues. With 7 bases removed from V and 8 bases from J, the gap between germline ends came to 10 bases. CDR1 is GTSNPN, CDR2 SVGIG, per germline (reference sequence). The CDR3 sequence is CASEEATQYF. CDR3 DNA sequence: TGTGCCTCAGAGGAGGCTACGCAGTATTTT.

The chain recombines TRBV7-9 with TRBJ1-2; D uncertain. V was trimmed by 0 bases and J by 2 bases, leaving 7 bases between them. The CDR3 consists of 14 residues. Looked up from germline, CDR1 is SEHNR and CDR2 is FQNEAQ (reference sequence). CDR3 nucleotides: TGTGCCAGCAGCTTAGCTGAGACGAACTATGGCTACACCTTC. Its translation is CASSLAETNYGYTF.

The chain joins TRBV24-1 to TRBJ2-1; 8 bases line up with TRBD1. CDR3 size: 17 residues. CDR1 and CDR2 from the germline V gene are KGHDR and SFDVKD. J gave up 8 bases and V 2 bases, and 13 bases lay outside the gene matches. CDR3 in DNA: TGTGCCACCAGTGATTGGGTGACCCGGACAGGGACAGATGAGCAGTTCTTC. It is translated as CATSDWVTRTGTDEQFF.

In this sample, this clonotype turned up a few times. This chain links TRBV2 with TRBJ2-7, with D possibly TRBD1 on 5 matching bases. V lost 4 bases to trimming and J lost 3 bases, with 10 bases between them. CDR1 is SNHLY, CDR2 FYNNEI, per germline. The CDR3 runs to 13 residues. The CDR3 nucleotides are TGTGCCAGCAGTGGCAGGGCCAGCTACGAGCAGTACTTC. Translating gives CASSGRASYEQYF.

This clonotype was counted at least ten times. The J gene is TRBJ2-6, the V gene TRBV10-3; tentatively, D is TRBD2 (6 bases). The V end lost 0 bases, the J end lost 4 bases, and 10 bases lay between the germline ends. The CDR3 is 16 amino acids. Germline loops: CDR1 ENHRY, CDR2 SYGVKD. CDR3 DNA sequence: TGTGCCATCAGTGAGTCGCGGGGAACCGGGGCCAACGTCCTGACTTTC. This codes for CAISESRGTGANVLTF.

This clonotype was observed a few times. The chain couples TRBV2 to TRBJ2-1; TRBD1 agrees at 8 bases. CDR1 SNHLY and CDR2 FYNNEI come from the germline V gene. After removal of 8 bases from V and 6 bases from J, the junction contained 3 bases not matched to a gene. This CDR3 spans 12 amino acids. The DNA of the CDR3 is TGTGCCAGCCAGGGGGCGGTCAATGAGCAGTTCTTC. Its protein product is CASQGAVNEQFF.

CDR3 region: CASSLTGTEEYF. Written as DNA, the CDR3 is TGTGCCAGCAGTCTGACCGGGACGGAGGAGTACTTC. The chain recombines TRBV2 with TRBJ2-7; D is possibly TRBD1 or TRBD2 (5 bases each). V dropped 5 bases and J dropped 11 bases, with 16 bases sitting between them. Germline CDR1 and CDR2: SNHLY and FYNNEI. This CDR3 region has 12 residues. The complete variable domain, with remaining parts taken from reference TRBV2 and TRBJ2-7, reads EPEVTQTPSHQVTQMGQEVILRCVPISNHLYFYWYRQILGQKVEFLVSFYNNEISEKSEIFDDQFSVERPDGSNFTLKIRSTKLEDSAMYFCASSLTGTEEYFGPGTRLTVT.

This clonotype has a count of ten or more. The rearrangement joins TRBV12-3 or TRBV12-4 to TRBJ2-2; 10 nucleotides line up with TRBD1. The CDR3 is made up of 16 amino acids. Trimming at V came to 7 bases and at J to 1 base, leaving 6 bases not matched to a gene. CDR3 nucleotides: TGTGCCAGCACCCCGAGGGACAGGGGGAACACCGGGGAGCTGTTTTTT. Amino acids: CASTPRDRGNTGELFF.

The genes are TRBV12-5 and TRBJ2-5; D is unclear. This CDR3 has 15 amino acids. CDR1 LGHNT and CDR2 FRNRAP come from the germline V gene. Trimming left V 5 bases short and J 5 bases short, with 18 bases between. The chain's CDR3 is CASGAHPGPGETQYF. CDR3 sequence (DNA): TGTGCTAGTGGTGCACACCCGGGCCCTGGGGAGACCCAGTACTTC.

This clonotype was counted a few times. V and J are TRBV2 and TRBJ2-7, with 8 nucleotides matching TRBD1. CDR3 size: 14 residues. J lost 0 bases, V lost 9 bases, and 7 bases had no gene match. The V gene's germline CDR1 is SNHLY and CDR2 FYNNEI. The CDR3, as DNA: TGTGCCAGGGAGGACAGGGATGGCTCCTACGAGCAGTACTTC. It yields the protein CAREDRDGSYEQYF.

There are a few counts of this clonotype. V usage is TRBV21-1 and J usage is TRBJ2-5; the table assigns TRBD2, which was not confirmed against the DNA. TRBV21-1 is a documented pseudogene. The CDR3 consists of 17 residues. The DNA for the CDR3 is TGTGCCAGCAGCAAAGTTTCGCGGACTAGCGCGCAAGAGACCCAGTACTTC. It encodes CASSKVSRTSAQETQYF.

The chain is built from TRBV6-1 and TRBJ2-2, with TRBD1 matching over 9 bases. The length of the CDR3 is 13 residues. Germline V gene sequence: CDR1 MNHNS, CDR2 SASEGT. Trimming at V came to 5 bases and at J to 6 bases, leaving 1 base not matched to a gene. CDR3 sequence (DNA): TGTGCCAGCAGTACAGGGGGCCCCGGGGAGCTGTTTTTT. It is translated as CASSTGGPGELFF.